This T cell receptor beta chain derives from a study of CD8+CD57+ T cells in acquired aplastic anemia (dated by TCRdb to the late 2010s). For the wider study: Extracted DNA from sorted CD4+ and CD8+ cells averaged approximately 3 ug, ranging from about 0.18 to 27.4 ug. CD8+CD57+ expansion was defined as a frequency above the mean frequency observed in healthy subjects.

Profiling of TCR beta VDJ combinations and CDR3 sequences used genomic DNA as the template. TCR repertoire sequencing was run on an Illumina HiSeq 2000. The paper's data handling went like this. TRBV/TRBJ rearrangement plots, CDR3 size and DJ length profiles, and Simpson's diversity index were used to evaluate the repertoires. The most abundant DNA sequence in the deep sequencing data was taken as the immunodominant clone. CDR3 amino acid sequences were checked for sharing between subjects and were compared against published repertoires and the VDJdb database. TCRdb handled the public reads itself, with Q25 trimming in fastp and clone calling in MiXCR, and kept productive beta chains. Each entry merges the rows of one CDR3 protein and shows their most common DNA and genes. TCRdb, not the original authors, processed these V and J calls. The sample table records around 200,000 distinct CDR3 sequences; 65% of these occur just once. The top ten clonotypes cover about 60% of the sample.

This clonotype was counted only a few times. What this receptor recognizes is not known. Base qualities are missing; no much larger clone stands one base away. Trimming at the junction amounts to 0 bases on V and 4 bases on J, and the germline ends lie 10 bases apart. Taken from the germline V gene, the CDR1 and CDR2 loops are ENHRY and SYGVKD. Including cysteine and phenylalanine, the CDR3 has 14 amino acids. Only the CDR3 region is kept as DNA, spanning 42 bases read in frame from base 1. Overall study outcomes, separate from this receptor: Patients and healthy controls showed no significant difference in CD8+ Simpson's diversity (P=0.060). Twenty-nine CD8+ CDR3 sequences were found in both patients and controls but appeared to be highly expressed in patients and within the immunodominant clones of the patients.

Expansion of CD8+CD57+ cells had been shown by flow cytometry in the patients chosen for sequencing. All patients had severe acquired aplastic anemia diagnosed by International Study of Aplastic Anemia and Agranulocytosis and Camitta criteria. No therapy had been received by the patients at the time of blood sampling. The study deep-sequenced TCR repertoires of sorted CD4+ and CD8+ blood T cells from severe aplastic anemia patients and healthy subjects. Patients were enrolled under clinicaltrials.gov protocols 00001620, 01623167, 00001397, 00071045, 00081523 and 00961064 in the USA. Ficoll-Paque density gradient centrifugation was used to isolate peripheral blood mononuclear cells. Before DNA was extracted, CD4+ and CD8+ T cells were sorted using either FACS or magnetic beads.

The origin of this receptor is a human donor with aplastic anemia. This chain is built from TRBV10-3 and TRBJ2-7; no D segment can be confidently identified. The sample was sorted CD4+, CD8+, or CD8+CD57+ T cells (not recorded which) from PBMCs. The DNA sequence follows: TGTGCCATCAGTGAGTCTTTTGGTGTGTACGAGCAGTACTTC. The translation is CAISESFGVYEQYF.